This T cell receptor (beta chain) was sequenced for a study of metastatic and nonmetastatic thyroid tumors. About the study: Where malignant and benign thyroid patients were concerned, repertoires were compared across blood and tumor or nodule tissue. Findings and caveats of the study: The study reportedly found significantly higher TCR beta diversity in malignant thyroid tumors than benign nodules, in blood and tumor.

Germline loops: CDR1 MNHNS, CDR2 SASEGT. Trimming cost V 3 bases and J 0 bases, with 3 bases left between them. The CDR3 totals 14 residues. Not a single patient had been given any form of treatment at any point before undergoing thyroid surgery. Original data processing: It was from CDR3 differences across clinicopathological groups that a distant-metastasis classifier for papillary thyroid cancer was built. TCRdb used MiXCR to call clones anew from the PCR reads. TCRdb's processing, not the study's, gives the V and J calls here. The table lists approximately 65,000 clones, 4% to 4.5% of them singletons. This clone was seen ten or more times. The antigen is not known.

Sequencing was carried out using blood. This receptor was identified in a female donor with papillary thyroid cancer or a benign thyroid nodule (not recorded which). Some clones in this sample may be carry-over from other donors' samples. The V call is TRBV6-1, the J call TRBJ2-6; D remains ambiguous. The CDR3 sequence is CASSDNSGANVLTF. In DNA, the CDR3 is TGTGCCAGCAGTGACAACTCTGGGGCCAACGTCCTGACTTTC.